The T cell receptor (beta chain) described here comes from a study of shared clonotypes between healthy human individuals. Findings of the study overall: The authors expected sequencing depth to affect clonotype sharing among donors.

Per germline, CDR1 MDHEN and CDR2 SYDVKM. With 6 bases removed from V and 4 bases from J, the gap between germline ends came to 7 bases. There are 13 residues in the CDR3. This clone was observed a handful of times. Its antigen is not identified. Using ten immunoSEQ deep assay plates, investigators sequenced unsorted PBMC DNA. Sequenced by immunoSEQ multiplex PCR; TCRdb stores in-frame clones only, minus some. The sample shows about 600,000 clones, around 81% of them seen only once. The clonotype originates from a woman aged 40-49 years in good health. Some clones in this sample may be carry-over from other donors' samples. The sample comprised PBMCs. The chain carries TRBV28 and TRBJ2-6; D gene unclear. The CDR3 DNA follows: TGTGCCAGCAGAAAAACCGGGGCCAACGTCCTGACTTTC. As protein: CASRKTGANVLTF.